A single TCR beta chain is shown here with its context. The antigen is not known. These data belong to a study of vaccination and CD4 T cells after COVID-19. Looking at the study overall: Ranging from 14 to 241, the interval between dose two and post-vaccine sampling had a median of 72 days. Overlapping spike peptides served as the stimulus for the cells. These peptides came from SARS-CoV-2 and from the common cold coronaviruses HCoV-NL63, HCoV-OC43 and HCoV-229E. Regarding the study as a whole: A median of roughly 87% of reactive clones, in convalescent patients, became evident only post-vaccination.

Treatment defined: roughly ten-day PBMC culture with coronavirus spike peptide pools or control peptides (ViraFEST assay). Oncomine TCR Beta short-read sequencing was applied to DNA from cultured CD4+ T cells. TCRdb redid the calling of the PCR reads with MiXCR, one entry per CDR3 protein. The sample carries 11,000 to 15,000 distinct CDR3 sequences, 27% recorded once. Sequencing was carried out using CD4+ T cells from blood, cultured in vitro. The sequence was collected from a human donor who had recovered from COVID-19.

CDR3 bases: TGTGCCAGCAGAAAAACTAGCGGGGGAAACACCGGGGAGCTGTTTTTT. It codes for CASRKTSGGNTGELFF. The V call is TRBV6-2 or TRBV6-3, the J call TRBJ2-2, with 11 positions matching TRBD2. Trimming removed 6 bases from V and 2 bases from J; junction bases left unmatched: 5. The length of the CDR3 is 16 residues. The germline CDR1 and CDR2 sequences are MNHEY and SVGEGT.